This passage covers 21 T cell receptor beta chains from one sample sequenced in a study of shared clonotypes between healthy human individuals. The method was immunoSEQ multiplex PCR; TCRdb's version includes in-frame clones alone and lacks a portion of them. The sample carries over a million clones, around 74% recorded once. The sequenced sample was memory CD4+ T cells sorted from blood. Subset of the sample: CD45RA-negative fraction. The receptors shown here come from a man younger than 35 in good health.

The V call is TRBV2, the J call TRBJ2-2; tentatively, D is TRBD1 (6 bases). The ends were cut back, 3 bases at V and 4 bases at J, with 15 bases in the middle. The germline CDR1 and CDR2 sequences are SNHLY and FYNNEI. The CDR3 has 16 residues. The CDR3 nucleotides are TGTGCCAGCAGTGATTGGGGGCTTTTCGCCACCGGGGAGCTGTTTTTT. Its translation: CASSDWGLFATGELFF.

The chain uses TRBV27 and TRBJ1-2; D is unclear. Trimming shortened V by 2 bases and J by 1 base, and 8 bases separated the two germline ends. This CDR3 spans 14 amino acids. CDR1 MNHEY and CDR2 SMNVEV come from the germline V gene (reference sequence). The CDR3 loop is CASSLTADNYGYTF. The CDR3 bases are TGTGCCAGCAGTTTAACCGCGGATAACTATGGCTACACCTTC.

The chain is built from TRBV19 and TRBJ2-2; the match to TRBD2 covers 9 bases. The CDR3 is made up of 14 amino acids. J gave up 5 bases and V 6 bases, and 4 bases lay outside the gene matches. The germline gives CDR1 LNHDA, CDR2 SQIVND (reference sequence). The CDR3 DNA is TGTGCCAGTAGGGCGGGAGGGCCGACCGGGGAGCTGTTTTTT. This sequence encodes CASRAGGPTGELFF. The full variable domain, in which reference TRBV19 and TRBJ2-2 provide the parts outside the CDR3, is DGGITQSPKYLFRKEGQNVTLSCEQNLNHDAMYWYRQDPGQGLRLIYYSQIVNDFQKGDIAEGYSVSREKKESFPLTVTSAQKNPTAFYLCASRAGGPTGELFFGEGSRLTVL.

This clone appeared a few times. The CDR3 is CASSSLAGGSRHSGTQYF. The DNA of the CDR3 is TGTGCCAGCAGCTCTCTAGCGGGGGGATCCAGGCACAGTGGTACGCAGTATTTT. This chain uses TRBV13 with TRBJ2-3; TRBD2 agrees at 11 bases. V gave up 4 bases and J gave up 8 bases; unmatched junction bases: 17. Germline CDR1 and CDR2: PRHDT and FYEKMQ (reference sequence). This CDR3 is built from 18 residues.

The rearrangement uses TRBV28 and TRBJ1-6; 7 bases map to TRBD1. The CDR3 consists of 18 residues. Looked up from germline, CDR1 is MDHEN and CDR2 is SYDVKM. Trimming removed 6 bases from V and 5 bases from J; junction bases left unmatched: 16. In nucleotides, the CDR3 is TGTGCCAGCAGGCAAAGGGCTTGGGGTGGGACAGATAATTCACCCCTCCACTTT. Translated: CASRQRAWGGTDNSPLHF. The complete variable domain, with remaining parts taken from reference TRBV28 and TRBJ1-6, reads DVKVTQSSRYLVKRTGEKVFLECVQDMDHENMFWYRQDPGLGLRLIYFSYDVKMKEKGDIPEGYSVSREKKERFSLILESASTNQTSMYLCASRQRAWGGTDNSPLHFGNGTRLTVT.

The rearrangement joins TRBV11-2 to TRBJ1-5; TRBD1 is a possible D gene (5 bases). The germline V gene has CDR1 SGHAT and CDR2 FQNNGV. Trimming pared 5 bases from V and 7 bases from J, leaving 18 bases between. This CDR3 region has 15 residues. CDR3: CASSARLGAGQPQHF. DNA of the CDR3: TGTGCCAGCAGCGCTCGTCTAGGGGCTGGCCAGCCCCAGCATTTT. Based on the CDR3 plus reference TRBV11-2 and TRBJ1-5, the full variable domain is EAGVAQSPRYKIIEKRQSVAFWCNPISGHATLYWYQQILGQGPKLLIQFQNNGVVDDSQLPKDRFSAERLKGVDSTLKIQPAKLEDSAVYLCASSARLGAGQPQHFGDGTRLSIL.

With regard to this clone: Other DNA sequences in this specimen translate into the identical CDR3. The V and J genes are TRBV18 and TRBJ1-1; weak D call: TRBD1 (5 bases). Per the germline V gene, CDR1 is KGHSH and CDR2 is LQKENI. CDR3 length: 13 residues. V lost 4 bases to trimming and J lost 1 base, with 7 bases between them. This CDR3 reads CASSLDRNTEAFF. The CDR3 DNA sequence: TGTGCCAGCTCACTTGACAGGAACACTGAAGCTTTCTTT.

To note about this clone: This may stem from a read error, because a much larger clone lies one nucleotide away. Other nucleotide sequences in the sample specify the same CDR3. The chain has TRBV11-2 and TRBJ1-1; D is undetermined. The length of the CDR3 is 13 residues. The V and J ends lost 2 bases and 0 bases respectively, with 4 bases between them. The germline gives CDR1 SGHAT, CDR2 FQNNGV. As DNA, the CDR3 is TGTGCCAGCAGCTTAATGATGAACACTGAAGCTTTCTTT. Translated: CASSLMMNTEAFF.

On this clone itself: The sample carries other DNA sequences with the same CDR3. The chain links TRBV19 to TRBJ1-6; no clear D gene. Per germline, CDR1 LNHDA and CDR2 SQIVND (reference sequence). This CDR3 is 16 amino acids long. Trimming stripped 5 bases from V and 0 bases from J, with 11 bases between. This chain's CDR3 is CASSPDRSSYNSPLHF. The CDR3, as DNA: TGTGCCAGTAGTCCCGACCGGAGCTCCTATAATTCACCCCTCCACTTT.

This rearrangement joins TRBV6-1 to TRBJ2-6; a possible D gene is TRBD2 (6 bases). V gave up 6 bases and J gave up 5 bases, with 8 bases separating them. CDR3 length: 13 residues. Germline lookup yields CDR1 MNHNS and CDR2 SASEGT. The CDR3 spells CASSGGRANVLTF. The CDR3 nucleotides are TGTGCCAGCAGCGGGGGTCGGGCCAACGTCCTGACTTTC.

V and J are TRBV11-2 and TRBJ2-5; possibly TRBD1 for D (6 bases). This CDR3 is built from 15 residues. In germline, CDR1 is SGHAT, CDR2 FQNNGV. V was clipped by 1 base and J by 5 bases, with 14 bases between them. CDR3 sequence: CASSLGGRGLETQYF. The CDR3 DNA reads TGTGCCAGCAGCTTAGGAGGCAGGGGCCTTGAGACCCAGTACTTC.

This clone was seen only a few times. V gene TRBV2 combines with J gene TRBJ2-7; no firm D call. The V gene's germline CDR1 is SNHLY and CDR2 FYNNEI. With 2 bases removed from V and 1 base from J, the gap between germline ends came to 15 bases. The CDR3 runs 16 residues. This CDR3 reads CASSEMAALPSYEQYF. In nucleotides, the CDR3 is TGTGCCAGCAGTGAAATGGCGGCACTCCCATCCTACGAGCAGTACTTC.

This clone was detected only once. Just one base apart from a much larger clone, this may be a read error. This specimen includes other DNA sequences encoding the same CDR3. The V gene is TRBV2, the J gene TRBJ1-5; D unclear. The V and J ends lost 2 bases and 0 bases respectively, with 2 bases between them. This CDR3 region has 13 residues. Germline values: CDR1 SNHLY, CDR2 FYNNEI. The CDR3 region is CASSENSNQPQHF. CDR3 coding DNA: TGTGCCAGCAGTGAAAATAGCAATCAGCCCCAGCATTTT.

The chain employs TRBV6-6 and TRBJ2-7; the match to TRBD2 covers 10 bases. The CDR3 contains 14 residues. The J segment lost 4 bases and the V segment lost 6 bases, leaving 6 bases of the junction unmatched. Germline values: CDR1 MNHNY, CDR2 SVGAGI (reference sequence). CDR3 DNA sequence: TGTGCCAGCAGCTCCCCTAGCGGGAGTTACGAGCAGTACTTC. This encodes CASSSPSGSYEQYF.

The chain has TRBV10-1 and TRBJ2-7; maybe TRBD2 (5 bases). The CDR3 is 13 residues long. CDR1 is WNHNN, CDR2 SYGVQD, per germline (reference sequence). Trimming shortened V by 3 bases and J by 8 bases, and 14 bases separated the two germline ends. CDR3 protein: CASSDREGRQQYF. DNA of the CDR3: TGCGCCAGCAGTGACAGAGAAGGGAGACAGCAGTACTTC.

This clone was counted a few times. J is TRBJ1-3 and V is TRBV14, with D tentatively TRBD1 (6 bases). V lost 5 bases, J lost 2 bases, and 10 bases lay in between. Germline lookup yields CDR1 SGHDN and CDR2 FVKESK. This CDR3 contains 14 residues. The chain's CDR3 is CASSFTGTGNTIYF. CDR3 coding DNA: TGTGCCAGCAGCTTTACAGGGACTGGAAACACCATATATTTT.

The CDR3 reads CAIGAEIGGYEQYF. CDR3 sequence (DNA): TGTGCCATCGGGGCGGAGATAGGGGGCTACGAGCAGTACTTC. The rearrangement joins TRBV10-3 to TRBJ2-7; D possibly corresponds to TRBD1 (6 bases). The CDR3 totals 14 residues. The germline gives CDR1 ENHRY, CDR2 SYGVKD. Trimming left V 8 bases short and J 3 bases short, with 17 bases between.

The V and J genes are TRBV30 and TRBJ2-7; D is uncertain. This CDR3 has 14 residues. The germline V and J ends were trimmed by 2 bases and 2 bases, with 13 bases remaining between them. The germline gives CDR1 GTSNPN, CDR2 SVGIG (reference sequence). The CDR3 is CAWSTRVRPYEQYF. The CDR3 region has the DNA TGTGCCTGGAGTACCCGAGTGCGGCCCTACGAGCAGTACTTC.

This rearrangement joins TRBV5-1 to TRBJ2-2, with TRBD1 matching over 7 bases. Germline loops: CDR1 SGHRS, CDR2 YFSETQ. This CDR3 is 16 amino acids long. J was trimmed by 0 bases and V by 5 bases; bases with no gene match: 7. DNA for the CDR3: TGCGCCAGCAGGTCGAAGGGGGCGACGAACACCGGGGAGCTGTTTTTT. Translation: CASRSKGATNTGELFF.

This clone came up many times. The junction and the germline gene differ at one end; a read error may be behind it. The V gene is TRBV7-7, the J gene TRBJ2-5, with 10 bases that match TRBD1. Germline V gene lookup returns CDR1 SSHAT and CDR2 FNYEAQ (reference sequence). The CDR3 totals 14 residues. In DNA, the CDR3 is TGTGCTAGCAGCTCAGGGACAGGGGAAGAGACCCAGTACTTC. Amino acid sequence: CASSSGTGEETQYF.

The V and J genes are TRBV14 and TRBJ2-2, with D unclear. CDR1 SGHDN and CDR2 FVKESK come from the germline V gene. The CDR3 is made up of 14 amino acids. V shed 6 bases and J shed 0 bases, with 8 bases lying between them. The CDR3 DNA reads TGTGCCAGCAGTAGGCAAGCGAACACCGGGGAGCTGTTTTTT. Encoded protein: CASSRQANTGELFF.